The 30 T cell receptor beta chains below all came from one sample that was sequenced in a study of blood T cell repertoires in COVID-19. Profiled with immunoSEQ multiplex PCR; TCRdb holds only in-frame clones, not every one. The table has 270,000 or so clones, less than 85% seen once. Sequencing was carried out using peripheral blood. The receptors come from a woman younger than 30 with acute or convalescent COVID-19.

The chain joins TRBV20-1 to TRBJ2-5, with D perhaps matching TRBD1 (7 bases). Per germline, CDR1 DFQATT and CDR2 SNEGSKA (reference sequence). The CDR3 is made up of 14 amino acids. V dropped 7 bases and J dropped 4 bases, with 19 bases sitting between them. The CDR3 DNA follows: TGCAGTGGTGGTGACTCCAGGGGGGCAGAGACCCAGTACTTC. Its translation: CSGGDSRGAETQYF.

CDR3 sequence reads: CASSGTGPNQPQHF. The CDR3 DNA reads as TGTGCCAGCAGTGGGACAGGGCCCAATCAGCCCCAGCATTTT. The genes are TRBV27 and TRBJ1-5; the match to TRBD1 covers 9 bases. Trimming at V came to 5 bases and at J to 3 bases, leaving 2 bases not matched to a gene. This CDR3 contains 14 residues. The germline V gene encodes CDR1 MNHEY and CDR2 SMNVEV (reference sequence).

The chain combines TRBV30 with TRBJ2-2; 7 bases fit TRBD1. The V gene's germline CDR1 is GTSNPN and CDR2 SVGIG (reference sequence). This CDR3 is built from 15 residues. Losses at the gene ends were 5 bases for V and 3 bases for J; bases not matched to a gene: 9. CDR3 protein: CAWVKTGSDTGELFF. The CDR3 DNA reads TGTGCCTGGGTAAAGACAGGGAGCGACACCGGGGAGCTGTTTTTT.

This chain connects TRBV7-9 to TRBJ2-7; D is perhaps TRBD1 (6 bases). From germline, CDR1 is SEHNR and CDR2 FQNEAQ (reference sequence). This CDR3 region has 14 residues. V dropped 3 bases and J dropped 5 bases, with 14 bases sitting between them. The DNA for the CDR3 is TGTGCCAGCAGCTTGTGGGCAGGGGAGAACGAGCAGTACTTC. Its protein is CASSLWAGENEQYF. The full variable domain, completed using reference TRBV7-9 and TRBJ2-7, is DTGVSQNPRHKITKRGQNVTFRCDPISEHNRLYWYRQTLGQGPEFLTYFQNEAQLEKSRLLSDRFSAERPKGSFSTLEIQRTEQGDSAMYLCASSLWAGENEQYFGPGTRLTVT.

V is TRBV7-3 and J is TRBJ2-3, with D possibly matching TRBD2 (6 bases). The CDR3 has 16 residues. Trimming stripped 3 bases from V and 2 bases from J, with 15 bases between. The germline V gene has CDR1 SGHTA and CDR2 FQGTGA. CDR3 nucleotides: TGTGCCAGCAGCTTTGGACGGCGGGGTCACACAGATACGCAGTATTTT. It yields the protein CASSFGRRGHTDTQYF.

The chain combines TRBV7-8 with TRBJ2-7; D is unclear. The CDR3 spans 14 residues. Trimming took 3 bases from V and 3 from J, leaving 12 bases between them. CDR1 and CDR2 from the germline V gene are SGHVS and FQNEAQ. The CDR3 DNA sequence: TGTGCCAGCAGCTTGAAAGGCTCAGGCTACGAGCAGTACTTC. It encodes CASSLKGSGYEQYF.

The rearrangement links TRBV7-2 to TRBJ1-1, with no clear D. V was cut by 3 bases and J by 5 bases, with 16 bases left in between. The CDR3 covers 15 residues. Per germline, CDR1 SGHTA and CDR2 FQGNSA. CDR3 nucleotide sequence: TGTGCCAGCAGCTTTGAGATAATGAAGACTACTGAAGCTTTCTTT. Translation gives CASSFEIMKTTEAFF. The full variable domain, its missing parts supplied by reference TRBV7-2 and TRBJ1-1, is GAGVSQSPSNKVTEKGKDVELRCDPISGHTALYWYRQSLGQGLEFLIYFQGNSAPDKSGLPSDRFSAERTGGSVSTLTIQRTQQEDSAVYLCASSFEIMKTTEAFFGQGTRLTVV.

The DNA for the CDR3 is TGTGCCAGCAGTTTACGACAGGGACCACTCTACGAGCAGTACTTC. This sequence encodes CASSLRQGPLYEQYF. The J gene is TRBJ2-7, the V gene TRBV6-5; 7 bases agree with TRBD1. The CDR3 covers 15 residues. Losses at the gene ends were 4 bases for V and 3 bases for J; bases not matched to a gene: 9. Germline lookup yields CDR1 MNHEY and CDR2 SVGAGI.

Concerning this clone: This sample includes further DNA sequences coding for the same CDR3. CDR3 DNA sequence: TGTGCCAGCTCGACAGGGAGGAACACTGAAGCTTTCTTT. The encoded protein is CASSTGRNTEAFF. This rearrangement joins TRBV18 to TRBJ1-1; the match to TRBD1 covers 7 bases. V gave up 6 bases and J gave up 1 base; unmatched junction bases: 2. The CDR3 loop spans 13 amino acids. Germline V lookup: CDR1 KGHSH, CDR2 LQKENI.

This clone has only a few counts. The V and J genes are TRBV6-5 and TRBJ2-7; no reliable D call. Germline V gene lookup returns CDR1 MNHEY and CDR2 SVGAGI. V dropped 7 bases and J dropped 0 bases, with 16 bases sitting between them. The CDR3 spans 15 residues. The CDR3 DNA sequence: TGTGCCAGCAATCGGTTCGCCCTTCTCTCCTACGAGCAGTACTTC. The encoded protein is CASNRFALLSYEQYF.

This chain joins TRBV7-6 and TRBJ2-5, with D tentatively TRBD2 (5 bases). This CDR3 is 16 amino acids long. Germline V lookup: CDR1 SGHVS, CDR2 FNYEAQ. V dropped 0 bases and J dropped 2 bases, with 13 bases sitting between them. The CDR3 loop is CASSLATVSGQETQYF. DNA of the CDR3: TGTGCCAGCAGCTTAGCGACCGTGTCGGGGCAAGAGACCCAGTACTTC.

The chain carries TRBV6-1 and TRBJ2-2; 8 positions agree with TRBD1. CDR1 is MNHNS, CDR2 SASEGT, per germline. J lost 7 bases, V lost 3 bases, and 7 bases had no gene match. The CDR3 is made up of 15 amino acids. The CDR3 nucleotides are TGTGCCAGCAGTGACCCGGGACAGGTGAACGGGGAGCTGTTTTTT. Translation: CASSDPGQVNGELFF.

This chain links TRBV14 with TRBJ1-1, with D possibly matching TRBD1 (6 bases). The CDR3 runs 14 residues. The ends were cut back, 2 bases at V and 0 bases at J, with 7 bases in the middle. Per the germline V gene, CDR1 is SGHDN and CDR2 is FVKESK. The CDR3 DNA is TGTGCCAGCAGCCAACAGGGGTTGAACACTGAAGCTTTCTTT. It yields the protein CASSQQGLNTEAFF.

This rearrangement joins TRBV30 to TRBJ2-7; D ambiguous. CDR1 GTSNPN and CDR2 SVGIG come from the germline V gene (reference sequence). Trimming cost V 5 bases and J 0 bases, with 14 bases left between them. The CDR3 has 14 amino acids. CDR3 region: CAWDQTVSSYEQYF. The DNA for the CDR3 is TGTGCCTGGGACCAAACAGTTAGCTCCTACGAGCAGTACTTC.

The rearrangement links TRBV7-2 to TRBJ1-2; D uncertain. The CDR3 sequence is 16 residues long. The V and J ends lost 2 bases and 4 bases respectively, with 17 bases between them. Germline V gives CDR1 SGHTA, CDR2 FQGNSA. In nucleotides, the CDR3 is TGTGCCAGCAGCTTAAGGCCTGGAGTGGGGAGCTATGGCTACACCTTC. Its translation is CASSLRPGVGSYGYTF.

To note about this clone: Other DNA sequences in this specimen translate into the identical CDR3. The chain has TRBV12-3 or TRBV12-4 and TRBJ1-2, with 9 nucleotides matching TRBD1. This CDR3 comprises 13 residues. J lost 4 bases, V lost 5 bases, and 2 bases had no gene match. The CDR3 bases are TGTGCCAGCAGTCTGGGACAGGGCTATGGCTACACCTTC. This sequence encodes CASSLGQGYGYTF.

V and J are TRBV4-2 and TRBJ2-1; no definite D call. With 0 bases removed from V and 5 bases from J, the gap between germline ends came to 5 bases. The germline V gene has CDR1 LGHNA and CDR2 YNFKEQ. There are 13 residues in the CDR3. The CDR3 sequence is CASSQDVDNEQFF. The DNA for the CDR3 is TGTGCCAGCAGCCAAGATGTAGACAATGAGCAGTTCTTC.

The V call is TRBV10-2, the J call TRBJ1-1; D is unresolved. The CDR3 runs to 11 residues. V was pared by 4 bases and J by 6 bases, with 6 bases between. Germline V gene data show CDR1 as WSHSY and CDR2 as SAAADI. For the CDR3, the DNA is TGCGCCAGCAGTGTACTTGCTGAAGCTTTCTTT. This encodes CASSVLAEAFF.

The chain uses TRBV6-5 and TRBJ1-4; D is unresolved. There are 13 residues in the CDR3. Germline V lookup: CDR1 MNHEY, CDR2 SVGAGI. Trimming left V 4 bases short and J 6 bases short, with 9 bases between. CDR3 protein: CASSLSGYEKLFF. CDR3 sequence (DNA): TGTGCCAGCAGTTTATCGGGGTATGAAAAACTGTTTTTT.

The chain uses TRBV5-3 and TRBJ1-4; a possible D gene is TRBD1 (6 bases). TRBV5-3 is filed as an ORF, its function uncertain. The CDR3 is 17 amino acids. The V gene lost 2 bases and the J gene lost 4 bases, with 18 bases spanning the gap. CDR3 DNA sequence: TGTGCCAGAAGCTTAAAGCTGGGACATGAGAGTAATGAAAAACTGTTTTTT. It specifies CARSLKLGHESNEKLFF.

The chain carries TRBV25-1 and TRBJ2-3; possible D gene TRBD2, 6 bases. This CDR3 is 16 amino acids long. Trimming removed 4 bases from V and 4 bases from J, with 18 bases in between. Germline V gives CDR1 MGHDK, CDR2 SYGVNS. This CDR3 is CASSATSLATADTQYF. CDR3 sequence (DNA): TGTGCCAGCAGTGCGACGTCTCTAGCGACCGCAGATACGCAGTATTTT.

Regarding this clone: Within the sample, other DNA sequences also encode this same CDR3. The chain combines TRBV5-5 with TRBJ2-7; 15 bases are a match to TRBD2. CDR3 length: 17 residues. The germline CDR1 and CDR2 sequences are SGHKS and YYEKEE (reference sequence). The trim removed 4 bases at V and 0 bases at J, leaving 5 bases unmatched. The CDR3 protein is CASSLGLAGGTSYEQYF. The CDR3 region has the DNA TGTGCCAGCAGCCTAGGACTAGCGGGAGGGACCTCCTACGAGCAGTACTTC.

The genes are TRBV7-3 and TRBJ2-2, with D tentatively TRBD1 (6 bases). The CDR3 spans 15 residues. V lost 4 bases and J 5 bases, leaving 14 bases between the germline ends. Looked up from germline, CDR1 is SGHTA and CDR2 is FQGTGA. CDR3 sequence (DNA): TGTGCCAGCAGCTCTTCGACAGGTGGTACCGGGGAGCTGTTTTTT. It yields the protein CASSSSTGGTGELFF.

The genes are TRBV29-1 and TRBJ2-3; TRBD2 agrees at 8 bases. CDR3 length: 16 residues. The junction had 15 bases not matched to a gene; V was cut back by 6 bases and J by 4 bases. CDR1 SQVTM and CDR2 ANQGSEA come from the germline V gene. CDR3 sequence: CSVATVGGGLSDTQYF. The CDR3 DNA sequence: TGCAGCGTAGCCACAGTCGGGGGGGGACTCTCAGATACGCAGTATTTT.

This clone was counted a single time. This chain joins TRBV6-5 and TRBJ2-5, with D maybe TRBD2 (6 bases). The V and J ends lost 5 bases and 3 bases respectively, with 13 bases between them. The CDR3 contains 14 residues. Germline assignment: CDR1 MNHEY and CDR2 SVGAGI. The CDR3 sequence: CASSLRWGEETQYF. Written as DNA, the CDR3 is TGTGCCAGCAGTCTGAGGTGGGGGGAAGAGACCCAGTACTTC.

The V and J genes are TRBV7-8 and TRBJ1-4; a weak D match, TRBD1 (5 bases). Trimming cost V 5 bases and J 7 bases, with 14 bases left between them. Looked up from germline, CDR1 is SGHVS and CDR2 is FQNEAQ. The CDR3 loop spans 14 amino acids. In nucleotides, the CDR3 is TGTGCCAGCAGCCGGGGGGGGTTGGGTGAAAAACTGTTTTTT. Its protein product is CASSRGGLGEKLFF.

The chain recombines TRBV14 with TRBJ2-7; 9 nucleotides agree with TRBD1. The CDR3 consists of 15 residues. The V and J ends lost 4 bases and 6 bases, in that order; junction bases with no gene match: 10. From germline, CDR1 is SGHDN and CDR2 FVKESK. The CDR3 DNA reads as TGTGCCAGCAGCCTCCCGGGACAGGGATCCCTCGAGCAGTACTTC. This encodes CASSLPGQGSLEQYF.

The V and J genes are TRBV6-5 and TRBJ2-7; D ambiguous. V lost 0 bases and J 3 bases, leaving 9 bases between the germline ends. In germline, CDR1 is MNHEY, CDR2 SVGAGI. This CDR3 is 14 amino acids long. The CDR3 bases are TGTGCCAGCAGTTACTCCCCCAGCGACTACGAGCAGTACTTC. Translation gives CASSYSPSDYEQYF.

CDR3 DNA sequence: TGTGCCAGTACCTCTAGCGGGGGGACGGATACGCAGTATTTT. This sequence encodes CASTSSGGTDTQYF. This chain uses TRBV19 with TRBJ2-3; 11 nucleotides align to TRBD2. Trimming removed 7 bases from V and 6 bases from J; junction bases left unmatched: 6. The CDR3 covers 14 residues. Germline V gene data show CDR1 as LNHDA and CDR2 as SQIVND (reference sequence). The complete variable domain, with remaining parts taken from reference TRBV19 and TRBJ2-3, reads DGGITQSPKYLFRKEGQNVTLSCEQNLNHDAMYWYRQDPGQGLRLIYYSQIVNDFQKGDIAEGYSVSREKKESFPLTVTSAQKNPTAFYLCASTSSGGTDTQYFGPGTRLTVL.

The chain couples TRBV4-3 to TRBJ2-5, with 10 bases that match TRBD1. Germline CDR1 LGHNA, CDR2 YSLEER. CDR3 length equals 16 residues. V lost 1 base to trimming and J lost 5 bases; unmatched junction nucleotides: 7. CDR3 DNA sequence: TGCGCCAGCAGCCAAGCCCCCGGGACAGGGGCGGAGACCCAGTACTTC. It translates to CASSQAPGTGAETQYF.